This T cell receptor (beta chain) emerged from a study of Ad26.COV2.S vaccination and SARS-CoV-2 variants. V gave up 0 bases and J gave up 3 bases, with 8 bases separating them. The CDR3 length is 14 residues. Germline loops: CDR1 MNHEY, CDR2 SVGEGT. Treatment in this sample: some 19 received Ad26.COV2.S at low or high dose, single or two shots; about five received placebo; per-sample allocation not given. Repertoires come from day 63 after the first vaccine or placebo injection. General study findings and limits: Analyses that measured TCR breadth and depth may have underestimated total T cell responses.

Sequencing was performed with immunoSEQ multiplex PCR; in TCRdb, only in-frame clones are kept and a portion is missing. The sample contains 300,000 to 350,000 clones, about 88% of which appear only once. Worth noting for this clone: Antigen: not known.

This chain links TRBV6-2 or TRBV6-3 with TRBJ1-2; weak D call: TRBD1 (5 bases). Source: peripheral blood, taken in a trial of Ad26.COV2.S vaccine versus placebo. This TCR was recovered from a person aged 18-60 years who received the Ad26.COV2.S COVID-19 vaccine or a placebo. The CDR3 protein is CASSYSGGDYGYTF. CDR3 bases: TGTGCCAGCAGTTACTCGGGGGGTGACTATGGCTACACCTTC.